This passage covers 3 T cell receptor beta chains from one sample sequenced in a study of blood T cells in healthy people across ages (dated by TCRdb to the mid-2010s). Preparation of the library involved 5' RACE. Sequencer: Illumina HiSeq 2500. A second PCR of roughly 6 to 11 cycles was run with a J-beta primer mix and a sample-barcoded 5' primer. In TCRdb, the public reads were trimmed at Q25 with fastp and aligned with MiXCR, with productive beta chains retained. All rows with the same CDR3 protein become a single entry with the most common DNA and genes. The sample yields a few hundred thousand distinct CDR3 sequences; about half were counted once. Of the sample, under 65% falls within the top ten clones. Sequenced sample: blood. These receptors all stem from a man in his fifties or sixties in good health.

This chain links TRBV20-1 with TRBJ2-4, with TRBD2 matching over 7 bases. CDR3 length: 19 residues. The germline gives CDR1 DFQATT, CDR2 SNEGSKA (reference sequence). Trimming removed 2 bases from V and 0 bases from J; junction bases left unmatched: 16. DNA for the CDR3: TGCAGTGCTAGAAGTCCGACTTCCGGGGAGGGAATAGCCAAAAACATTCAGTACTTC. Translated: CSARSPTSGEGIAKNIQYF.

The rearrangement links TRBV2 to TRBJ1-2; TRBD1 matches 8 bases. The CDR3 sequence is 13 residues long. The ends lost 7 bases at V and 5 bases at J; junction bases unmatched: 6. The V gene's germline CDR1 is SNHLY and CDR2 FYNNEI. As DNA, the CDR3 is TGTGCCAGCAACCGACAGGGGATTTATGGCTACACCTTC. It codes for CASNRQGIYGYTF.

The chain couples TRBV9 to TRBJ2-5; weak D call: TRBD1 (5 bases). The CDR3 contains 16 residues. Trimming removed 0 bases from V and 11 bases from J, with 23 bases in between. CDR1 is SGDLS, CDR2 YYNGEE, per germline. CDR3 in DNA: TGTGCCAGCAGCGTAGGATCAGACAGCTCCTACAATGAGCAGTACTTC. Translating it yields CASSVGSDSSYNEQYF.